This TCR beta chain was sequenced for a study of cytomegalovirus exposure and HLA in healthy donors. Study details: Later analysis reported that the 120 or so validation repertoires shared the platform of the roughly 630 first-cohort repertoires. Regarding the study as a whole: Clusters of TCRs from the first cohort tended to co-occur in the roughly 120 validation repertoires (as a later analysis found). The study recorded around 160 TCR beta chains that were cytomegalovirus-associated. The majority of TCR sequences were rare, yet some public TCRs appeared in many donors.

Assay: immunoSEQ multiplex PCR; the TCRdb copy retains only in-frame clones and omits some. The table lists approximately 150,000 clones, roughly nine tenths of them singletons. Worth noting for this clone: Its antigen is currently unknown.

The CDR3 loop spans 15 amino acids. V trimming: 5 bases; J trimming: 8 bases; junction bases outside the gene matches: 6. The germline V gene has CDR1 SNHLY and CDR2 FYNNEI. Sequencing used PBMCs. The J gene is TRBJ2-5, the V gene TRBV2; 15 bases agree with TRBD2. This sequence originates from a woman aged 18-30 years in good health and CMV-seropositive. As DNA, the CDR3 is TGTGCCAGCAGTTCCGGGACTAGCGGGAGGAGCACCCAGTACTTC. Translated, it gives CASSSGTSGRSTQYF.